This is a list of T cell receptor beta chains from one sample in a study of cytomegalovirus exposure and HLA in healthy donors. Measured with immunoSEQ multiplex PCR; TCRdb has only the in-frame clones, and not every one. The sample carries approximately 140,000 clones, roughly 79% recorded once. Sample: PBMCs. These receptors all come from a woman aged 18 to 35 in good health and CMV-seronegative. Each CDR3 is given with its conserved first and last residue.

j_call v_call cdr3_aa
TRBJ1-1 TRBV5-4 CASSLDGSGDTEAFF
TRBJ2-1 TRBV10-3 CAIRGLEFNEQFF
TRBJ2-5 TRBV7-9 CASSLVRASGGQETQYF
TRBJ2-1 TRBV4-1 CASSQAGPDNEQFF
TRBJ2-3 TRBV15 CATSRDGRSSGSTDTQYF
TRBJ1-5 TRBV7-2 CASSLVLSSPGNQPQHF
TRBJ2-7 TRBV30 CAWTETSLNYEQYF
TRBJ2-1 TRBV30 CAGRAGGPYNEQFF
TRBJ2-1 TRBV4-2 CASSQEGDYLDNEQFF
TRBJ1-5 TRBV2 CASSEPVNQPQHF